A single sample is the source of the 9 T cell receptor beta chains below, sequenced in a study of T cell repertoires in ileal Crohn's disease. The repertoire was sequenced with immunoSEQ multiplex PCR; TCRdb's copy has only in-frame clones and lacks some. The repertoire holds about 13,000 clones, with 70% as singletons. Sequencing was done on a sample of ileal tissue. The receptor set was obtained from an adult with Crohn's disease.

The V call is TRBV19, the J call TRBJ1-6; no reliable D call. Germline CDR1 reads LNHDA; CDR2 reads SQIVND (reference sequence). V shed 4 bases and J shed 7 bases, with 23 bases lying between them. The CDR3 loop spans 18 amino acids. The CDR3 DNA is TGTGCCAGTAGTAGAACCGGAAGGGATCCCCTTCGAAATTCACCCCTCCACTTT. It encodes CASSRTGRDPLRNSPLHF.

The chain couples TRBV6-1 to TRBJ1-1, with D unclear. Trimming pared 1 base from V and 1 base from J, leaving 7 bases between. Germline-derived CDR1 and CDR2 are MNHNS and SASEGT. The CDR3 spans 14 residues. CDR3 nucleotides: TGTGCCAGCAGTGAAGATTGGGGGAACACTGAAGCTTTCTTT. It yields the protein CASSEDWGNTEAFF.

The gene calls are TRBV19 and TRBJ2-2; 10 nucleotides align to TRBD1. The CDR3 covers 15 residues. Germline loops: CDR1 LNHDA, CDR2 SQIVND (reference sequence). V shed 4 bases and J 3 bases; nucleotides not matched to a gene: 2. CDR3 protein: CASSRQGADTGELFF. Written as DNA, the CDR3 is TGTGCCAGTAGTAGACAGGGGGCCGACACCGGGGAGCTGTTTTTT.

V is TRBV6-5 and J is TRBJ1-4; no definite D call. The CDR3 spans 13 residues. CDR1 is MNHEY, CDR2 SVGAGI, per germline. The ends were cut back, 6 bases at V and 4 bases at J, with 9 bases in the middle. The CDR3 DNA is TGTGCCAGCAGACCCCGTAATAATGAAAAACTGTTTTTT. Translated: CASRPRNNEKLFF.

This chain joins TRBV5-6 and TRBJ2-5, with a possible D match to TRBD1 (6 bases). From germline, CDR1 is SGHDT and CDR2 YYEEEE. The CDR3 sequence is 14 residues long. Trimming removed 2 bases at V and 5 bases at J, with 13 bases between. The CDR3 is CASSFGNRAETQYF. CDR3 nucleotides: TGTGCCAGCAGCTTCGGTAACAGGGCGGAGACCCAGTACTTC. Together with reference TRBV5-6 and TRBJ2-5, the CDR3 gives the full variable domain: DAGVTQSPTHLIKTRGQQVTLRCSPKSGHDTVSWYQQALGQGPQFIFQYYEEEERQRGNFPDRFSGHQFPNYSSELNVNALLLGDSALYLCASSFGNRAETQYFGPGTRLLVL.

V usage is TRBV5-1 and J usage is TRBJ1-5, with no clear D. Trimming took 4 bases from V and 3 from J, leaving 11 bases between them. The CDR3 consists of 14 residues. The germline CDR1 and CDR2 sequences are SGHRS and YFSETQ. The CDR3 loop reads CASSPGHPNQPQHF. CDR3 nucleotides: TGCGCCAGCAGCCCTGGGCACCCCAATCAGCCCCAGCATTTT. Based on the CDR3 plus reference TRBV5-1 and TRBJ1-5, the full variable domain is KAGVTQTPRYLIKTRGQQVTLSCSPISGHRSVSWYQQTPGQGLQFLFEYFSETQRNKGNFPGRFSGRQFSNSRSEMNVSTLELGDSALYLCASSPGHPNQPQHFGDGTRLSIL.

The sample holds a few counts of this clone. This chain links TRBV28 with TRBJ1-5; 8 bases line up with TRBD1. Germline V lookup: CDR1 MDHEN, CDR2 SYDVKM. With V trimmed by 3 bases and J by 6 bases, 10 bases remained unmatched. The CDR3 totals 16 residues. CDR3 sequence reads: CASSFRQGAVGQPQHF. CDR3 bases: TGTGCCAGCAGTTTCCGGCAGGGGGCGGTAGGTCAGCCCCAGCATTTT.

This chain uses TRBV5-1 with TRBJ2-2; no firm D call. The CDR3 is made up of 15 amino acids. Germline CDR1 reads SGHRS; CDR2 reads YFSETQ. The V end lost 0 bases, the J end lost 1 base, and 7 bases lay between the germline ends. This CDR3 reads CASSLGLLNTGELFF. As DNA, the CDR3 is TGCGCCAGCAGCTTGGGACTTTTGAACACCGGGGAGCTGTTTTTT.

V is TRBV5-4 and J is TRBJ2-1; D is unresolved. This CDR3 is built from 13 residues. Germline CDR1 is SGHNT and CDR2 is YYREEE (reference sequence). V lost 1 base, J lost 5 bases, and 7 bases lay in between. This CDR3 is CASSLSNNNEQFF. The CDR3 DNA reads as TGTGCCAGCAGCTTGTCCAACAACAATGAGCAGTTCTTC.